This TCR beta chain originates from a study of T cell responses to AZD1222 COVID-19 vaccine. Overall study results and limits: White British donors predominated, females outnumbered males, and clonal diversity was possibly underestimated.

Trimming took off 2 bases at V and 0 bases at J, with 7 bases between the two ends. CDR3 length: 15 amino acids. The germline CDR1 and CDR2 sequences are KGHSH and LQKENI. A few counts support this clone. Antigen: not known. Assay: immunoSEQ multiplex PCR; the TCRdb copy retains only in-frame clones and omits some. Of roughly 170,000 clones in the sample, 75% to 95% were seen once. The source of this sequence is an adult in good health. This sample comprised peripheral blood, obtained on day 0 of AZD1222 vaccination. The V gene is TRBV18, the J gene TRBJ1-4; D is ambiguous. In DNA, the CDR3 is TGTGCCAGCTCACCAATGGAAACAACTAATGAAAAACTGTTTTTT. Its protein product is CASSPMETTNEKLFF.